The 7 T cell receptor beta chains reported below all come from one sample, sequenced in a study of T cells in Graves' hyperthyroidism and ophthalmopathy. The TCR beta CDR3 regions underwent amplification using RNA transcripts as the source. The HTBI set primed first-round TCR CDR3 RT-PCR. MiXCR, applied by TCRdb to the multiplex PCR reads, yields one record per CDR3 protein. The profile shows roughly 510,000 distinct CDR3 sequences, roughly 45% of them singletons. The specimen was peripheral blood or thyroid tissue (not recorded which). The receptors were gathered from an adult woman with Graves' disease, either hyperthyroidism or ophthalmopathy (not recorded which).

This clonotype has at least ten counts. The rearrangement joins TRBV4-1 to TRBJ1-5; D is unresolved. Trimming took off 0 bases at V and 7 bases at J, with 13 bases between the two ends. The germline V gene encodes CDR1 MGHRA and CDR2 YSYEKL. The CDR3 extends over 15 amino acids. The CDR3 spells CASSQERGLGQPQHF. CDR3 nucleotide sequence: TGCGCCAGCAGCCAAGAGCGGGGTCTCGGGCAGCCCCAGCATTTT.

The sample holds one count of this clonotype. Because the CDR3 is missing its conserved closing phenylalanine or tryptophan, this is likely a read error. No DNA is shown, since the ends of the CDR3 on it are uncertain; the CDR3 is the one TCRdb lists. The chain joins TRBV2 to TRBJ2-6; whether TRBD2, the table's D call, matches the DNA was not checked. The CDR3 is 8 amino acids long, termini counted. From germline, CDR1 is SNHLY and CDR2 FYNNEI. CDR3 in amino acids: CASAAGGN.

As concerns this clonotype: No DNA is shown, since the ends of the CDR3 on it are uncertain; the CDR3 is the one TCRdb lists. The CDR3: CASSFYICSAKKASTEAFF. This chain connects TRBV7-3 to TRBJ1-1. The CDR3 is 19 residues long, counting both termini. Germline assignment: CDR1 SGHTA and CDR2 FQGTGA.

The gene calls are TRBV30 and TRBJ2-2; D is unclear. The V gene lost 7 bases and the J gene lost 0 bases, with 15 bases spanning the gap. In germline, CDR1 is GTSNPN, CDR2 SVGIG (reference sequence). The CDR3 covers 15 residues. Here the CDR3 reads CASPGRLTNTGELFF. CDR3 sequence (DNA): TGTGCCTCCCCGGGTAGGCTTACGAACACCGGGGAGCTGTTTTTT.

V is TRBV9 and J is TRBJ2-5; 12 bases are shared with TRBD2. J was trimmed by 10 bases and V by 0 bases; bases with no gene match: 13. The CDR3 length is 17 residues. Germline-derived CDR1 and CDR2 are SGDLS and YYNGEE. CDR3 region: CASSVGPSGLAGGGQYF. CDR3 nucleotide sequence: TGTGCCAGCAGCGTAGGACCATCGGGACTAGCGGGCGGAGGCCAGTACTTC.

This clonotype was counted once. CDR3 coding DNA: TGCGCCAGCAGCGACGGGACAGGGGCCTATGGCTACACCTTC. It is translated as CASSDGTGAYGYTF. The chain employs TRBV5-1 and TRBJ1-2; 10 positions match TRBD1. V shed 4 bases and J 4 bases; nucleotides not matched to a gene: 4. Germline CDR1 is SGHRS and CDR2 is YFSETQ. The CDR3 has 14 amino acids.

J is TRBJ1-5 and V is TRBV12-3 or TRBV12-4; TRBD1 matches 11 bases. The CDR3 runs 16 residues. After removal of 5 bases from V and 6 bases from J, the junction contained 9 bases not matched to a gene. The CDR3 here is CASSPQPGTGGQPQHF. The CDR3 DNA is TGTGCCAGCAGTCCCCAACCCGGGACAGGGGGTCAGCCCCAGCATTTT.